The 5 T cell receptor beta chains below were found in one sample sequenced in a study of long-term antiretroviral therapy in people with HIV. Runs used v3.0 of the immunoSEQ assay and were done at survey level. Sequencing used immunoSEQ multiplex PCR; TCRdb keeps in-frame clones, though not all of them. Altogether roughly 40,000 clones are present, about 88% being singletons, with the ten largest covering around 4.2%. The input for sequencing was unsorted PBMCs, taken just before starting antiretroviral therapy. Receptors were obtained from a woman between 18 and 29 years old with HIV.

This clone was found once. The gene calls are TRBV6-6 and TRBJ2-2; D gene uncertain. The germline gives CDR1 MNHNY, CDR2 SVGAGI (reference sequence). The CDR3 length is 13 residues. V lost 2 bases and J 0 bases, leaving 1 base between the germline ends. DNA for the CDR3: TGTGCCAGCAGTTACACGAACACCGGGGAGCTGTTTTTT. Its translation: CASSYTNTGELFF.

The chain carries TRBV13 and TRBJ1-1; D is undetermined. The CDR3 has 14 amino acids. The germline CDR1 and CDR2 sequences are PRHDT and FYEKMQ (reference sequence). Trimming took off 5 bases at V and 5 bases at J, with 15 bases between the two ends. DNA for the CDR3: TGTGCCAGCAGCCCACGAGGGAGGGAGACTGAAGCTTTCTTT. It codes for CASSPRGRETEAFF.

The chain carries TRBV11-3 and TRBJ2-2; 10 nucleotides line up with TRBD2. With V trimmed by 3 bases and J by 6 bases, 4 bases remained unmatched. The germline CDR1 and CDR2 sequences are SGHNT and YENEEA. This CDR3 is 15 amino acids long. The CDR3 here is CASSFRSGGPGELFF. The CDR3, as DNA: TGTGCCAGCAGCTTCCGTAGCGGGGGGCCCGGGGAGCTGTTTTTT.

The V gene is TRBV10-3, the J gene TRBJ1-2; D might be TRBD1 (5 bases). The CDR3 extends over 13 amino acids. Germline V gives CDR1 ENHRY, CDR2 SYGVKD. V lost 7 bases, J lost 6 bases, and 15 bases lay in between. In DNA form, the CDR3 reads TGTGCCATCAATATCGGGGGTGTTCATGGCTACACCTTC. The encoded protein is CAINIGGVHGYTF.

J is TRBJ2-1 and V is TRBV27, with 9 positions matching TRBD1. Trimming at V came to 3 bases and at J to 6 bases, leaving 9 bases not matched to a gene. The CDR3 is 16 residues long. CDR1 is MNHEY and CDR2 is SMNVEV in the germline V gene (reference sequence). The DNA of the CDR3 is TGTGCCAGCAGTTTCCTACAGGGGGCACACCTCAATGAGCAGTTCTTC. Translated, it gives CASSFLQGAHLNEQFF.